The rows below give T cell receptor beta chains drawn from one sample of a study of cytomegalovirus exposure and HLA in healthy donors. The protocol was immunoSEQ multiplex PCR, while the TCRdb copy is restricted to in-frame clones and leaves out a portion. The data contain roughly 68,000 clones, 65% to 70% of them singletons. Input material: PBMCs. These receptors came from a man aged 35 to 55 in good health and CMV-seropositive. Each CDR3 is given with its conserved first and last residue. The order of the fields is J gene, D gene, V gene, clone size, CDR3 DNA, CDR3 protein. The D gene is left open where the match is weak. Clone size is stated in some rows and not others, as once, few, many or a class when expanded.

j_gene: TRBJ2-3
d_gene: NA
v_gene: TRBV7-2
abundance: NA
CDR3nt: TGTGCCAGCAGCTTAGATCCTAATACGCAGTATTTT
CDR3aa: CASSLDPNTQYF

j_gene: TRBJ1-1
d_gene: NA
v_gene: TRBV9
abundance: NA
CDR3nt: TGTGCCAGCAGAGCCGACAGCCACACTGAAGCTTTCTTT
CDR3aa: CASRADSHTEAFF

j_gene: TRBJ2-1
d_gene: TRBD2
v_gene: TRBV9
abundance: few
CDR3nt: TGTGCCAGCAGTGGGGGGGTAGATGAGCAGTTCTTC
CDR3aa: CASSGGVDEQFF

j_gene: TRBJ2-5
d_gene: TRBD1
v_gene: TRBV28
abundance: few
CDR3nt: TGTGCCAGCAGTTCGACAGGGGGCAGAAAGACCCAGTACTTC
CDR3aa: CASSSTGGRKTQYF

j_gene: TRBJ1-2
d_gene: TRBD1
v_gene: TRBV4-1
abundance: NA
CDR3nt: TGCGCCAGCAGCCACAGACATATAATCGGACAGGGGGCGCGGGGCTACACCTTC
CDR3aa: CASSHRHIIGQGARGYTF

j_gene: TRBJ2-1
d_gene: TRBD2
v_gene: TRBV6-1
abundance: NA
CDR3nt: TGTGCCGGACGTCGGGGAGGCGGGGGTAAGGATGAGCAGTTCTTC
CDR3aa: CAGRRGGGGKDEQFF

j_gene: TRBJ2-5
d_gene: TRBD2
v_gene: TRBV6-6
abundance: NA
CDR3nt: TGTGCCAGCAGTTACCATACTAGCGGGGGGCCCCCGTACTTC
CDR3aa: CASSYHTSGGPPYF

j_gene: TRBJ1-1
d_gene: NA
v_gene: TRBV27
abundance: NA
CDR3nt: TGTGCCAGCCAGGGTAACACTGAAGCTTTCTTT
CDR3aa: CASQGNTEAFF

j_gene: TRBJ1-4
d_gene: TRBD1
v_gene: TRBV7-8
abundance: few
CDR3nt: TGTGCCAGCAGCGTAGACCGGGACAGTGCAACTAATGAAAAACTGTTTTTT
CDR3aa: CASSVDRDSATNEKLFF

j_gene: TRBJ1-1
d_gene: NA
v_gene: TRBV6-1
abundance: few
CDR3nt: TGTGCCAGCAGTGGCGTGGGAGGTACCTTCTTT
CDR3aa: CASSGVGGTFF

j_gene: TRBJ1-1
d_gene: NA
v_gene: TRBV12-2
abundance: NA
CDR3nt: TGTGCAAGTCGCTTAGCTGGTCACAGGGATGATGAAGCTTTCTTT
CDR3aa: CASRLAGHRDDEAFF

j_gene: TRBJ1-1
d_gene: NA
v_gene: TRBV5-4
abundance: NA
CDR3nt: TGTGCCAGCAGCGGGGGCCGACGCGGGTTCGACACTGAAGCTTTCTTT
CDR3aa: CASSGGRRGFDTEAFF

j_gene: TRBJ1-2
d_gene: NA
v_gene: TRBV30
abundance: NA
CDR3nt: TGTGCCTGGAGTGTAGGCCAGGGCTATGGCTACACCTTC
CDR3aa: CAWSVGQGYGYTF

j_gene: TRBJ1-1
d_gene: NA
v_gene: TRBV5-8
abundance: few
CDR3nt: TGTGCCAGCAGTCCCTATGGGCGGAACACTGAAGCTTTCTTT
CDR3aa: CASSPYGRNTEAFF

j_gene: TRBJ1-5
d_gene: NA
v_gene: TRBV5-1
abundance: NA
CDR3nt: TGCGCCAGCAGCCTGACAGTCGGCAATCAGCCCCAGCATTTT
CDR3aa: CASSLTVGNQPQHF

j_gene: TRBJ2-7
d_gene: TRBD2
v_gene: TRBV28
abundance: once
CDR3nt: TGTGCCAGCAGTTTCCCGGGACTAGCGGGGGGGGCCGCGCAGTACTTC
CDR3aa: CASSFPGLAGGAAQYF

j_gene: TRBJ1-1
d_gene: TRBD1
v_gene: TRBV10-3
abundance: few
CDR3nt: TGTGCCGCTGGACAGGGGAACACTGAAGCTTTCTTT
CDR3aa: CAAGQGNTEAFF

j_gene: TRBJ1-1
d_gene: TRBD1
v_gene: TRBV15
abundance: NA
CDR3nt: TGTGCCACCAGGCCGGGACAGGGAGTCACTGAAGCTTTCTTT
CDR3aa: CATRPGQGVTEAFF

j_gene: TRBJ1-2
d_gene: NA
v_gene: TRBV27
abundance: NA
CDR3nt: TGTGCCAGCATCCACCGCGGAGGCTACACCTTC
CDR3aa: CASIHRGGYTF

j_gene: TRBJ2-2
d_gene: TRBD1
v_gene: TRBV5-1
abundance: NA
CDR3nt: TGCGCCAGCAGCTGGATGGACAGGGGGCCCGGGGAGCTGTTTTTT
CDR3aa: CASSWMDRGPGELFF

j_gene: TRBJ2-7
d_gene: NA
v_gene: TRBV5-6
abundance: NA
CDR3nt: TGTGCCAGCAGCGTGGTTGGGGGCGTTTTCTACGAGCAGTACTTC
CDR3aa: CASSVVGGVFYEQYF

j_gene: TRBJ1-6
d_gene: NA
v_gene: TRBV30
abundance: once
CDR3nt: TGTGCCTGGAGTGTACTTGGGGCAGGTAATTCACCCCTCCACTTT
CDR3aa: CAWSVLGAGNSPLHF

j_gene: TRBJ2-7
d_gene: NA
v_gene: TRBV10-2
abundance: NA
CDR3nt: TGCGCCAGCAGTGAGGACGGGGCCTACGAGCAGTACTTC
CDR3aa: CASSEDGAYEQYF

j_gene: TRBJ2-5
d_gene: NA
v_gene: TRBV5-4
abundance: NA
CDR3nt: TGTGCCAGCAGCTCCCGGACGGACTCCAAAGAGACCCAGTACTTC
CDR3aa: CASSSRTDSKETQYF

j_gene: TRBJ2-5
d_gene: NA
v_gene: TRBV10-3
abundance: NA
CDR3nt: TGTGCCATCAGTGATCGGACTGGGGGGTCACGCCGCCAAGAGACCCAGTACTTC
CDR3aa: CAISDRTGGSRRQETQYF

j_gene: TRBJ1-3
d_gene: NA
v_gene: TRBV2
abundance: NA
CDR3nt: TGTGCCAGGAGGGACAACTCTGGAAACACCATATATTTT
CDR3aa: CARRDNSGNTIYF

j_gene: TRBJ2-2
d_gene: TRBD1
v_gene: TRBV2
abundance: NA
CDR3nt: TGTGCCAGCAGCGACGACAGGGCGAACACCGGGGAGCTGTTTTTT
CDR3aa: CASSDDRANTGELFF

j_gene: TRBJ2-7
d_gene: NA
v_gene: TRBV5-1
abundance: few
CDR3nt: TGCGCCAGCAGCCATAGCGGTTCTTACGAGCAGTACTTC
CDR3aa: CASSHSGSYEQYF

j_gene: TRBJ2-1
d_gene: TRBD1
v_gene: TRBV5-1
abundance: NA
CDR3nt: TGCGCCAGCAGCTTGATGATGAGCGGGACAGGGGGATTAAATGAGCAGTTCTTC
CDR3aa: CASSLMMSGTGGLNEQFF

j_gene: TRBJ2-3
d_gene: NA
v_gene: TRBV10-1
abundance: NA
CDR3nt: TGCGCCAGCAGTGCTACAGACAACCGGGGGGATACGCAGTATTTT
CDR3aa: CASSATDNRGDTQYF

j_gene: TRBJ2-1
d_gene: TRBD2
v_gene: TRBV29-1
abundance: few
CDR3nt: TGCAGCGCTGAAGGGACTACAGACAATGAGCAGTTCTTC
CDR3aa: CSAEGTTDNEQFF

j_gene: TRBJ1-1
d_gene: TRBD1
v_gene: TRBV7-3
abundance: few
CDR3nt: TGTGCCAGCAGCTTGACAGGGGGCACTGAAGCTTTCTTT
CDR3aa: CASSLTGGTEAFF